The 30 T cell receptor beta chains given below trace back to one sample, sequenced in a study of T cell repertoires in cytomegalovirus infection. TCRdb re-analysed the reads in MiXCR, keeping a single row per CDR3 protein. The sample consists of around 800,000 distinct CDR3 sequences, about 33% of them appearing once. Antigens for these TCRs are unknown. The material was cultured CD8+ T cells from PBMCs, obtained from culture after CMV antigen stimulation. These receptors originate from a human donor in good health (CMV status not recorded). Some clones in this sample may be carry-over from other donors' samples.

The chain links TRBV15 to TRBJ2-7; 8 bases agree with TRBD1. The CDR3 is 16 amino acids. V lost 5 bases and J lost 9; bases outside the gene matches: 18. Germline loops: CDR1 LNHNV, CDR2 YYDKDF (reference sequence). The CDR3 loop is CATSGPGQDISSGQYF. CDR3 coding DNA: TGTGCCACCAGCGGACCGGGACAGGATATTTCTTCTGGGCAGTACTTC. Full variable domain (missing parts from reference TRBV15 and TRBJ2-7): DAMVIQNPRYQVTQFGKPVTLSCSQTLNHNVMYWYQQKSSQAPKLLFHYYDKDFNNEADTPDNFQSRRPNTSFCFLDIRSPGLGDTAMYLCATSGPGQDISSGQYFGPGTRLTVT.

The gene calls are TRBV27 and TRBJ2-2; unclear D gene. From germline, CDR1 is MNHEY and CDR2 SMNVEV (reference sequence). Trimming shortened V by 4 bases and J by 7 bases, and 4 bases separated the two germline ends. The length of the CDR3 is 11 residues. The CDR3 DNA reads TGTGCCAGCAGTTGGTTCGGGGAGCTGTTTTTT. Translating it yields CASSWFGELFF.

The sample holds a few counts of this clonotype. The chain is built from TRBV27 and TRBJ1-1; D gene ambiguous. CDR1 MNHEY and CDR2 SMNVEV come from the germline V gene (reference sequence). The CDR3 spans 15 residues. V was cut by 1 base and J by 0 bases, with 9 bases left in between. The CDR3 DNA reads as TGTGCCAGCAGTTTATTACGGCCTTTGAACACTGAAGCTTTCTTT. Translation: CASSLLRPLNTEAFF.

This rearrangement joins TRBV27 to TRBJ2-7, with no clear D. Germline CDR1 and CDR2: MNHEY and SMNVEV (reference sequence). The ends were cut back, 7 bases at V and 3 bases at J, with 13 bases in the middle. This CDR3 has 13 residues. CDR3 sequence (DNA): TGTGCCAGCATGCGGTTGGCAAACTACGAGCAGTACTTC. It codes for CASMRLANYEQYF.

This clonotype was picked up a small number of times. The chain employs TRBV6-1 and TRBJ2-2, with 8 bases aligning to TRBD2. Trimming cost V 2 bases and J 4 bases; bases outside gene matches: 3. Germline CDR1 is MNHNS and CDR2 is SASEGT. The CDR3 runs 15 residues. The CDR3, as DNA: TGTGCCAGCAGTGAACCGGGGGGGATCACCGGGGAGCTGTTTTTT. It is translated as CASSEPGGITGELFF.

Comments on this clonotype: One end of the junction does not line up with germline, which may come from a read error. J is TRBJ1-1 and V is TRBV9; no definite D call. The CDR3 spans 11 residues. Per germline, CDR1 SGDLS and CDR2 YYNGEE. CDR3: CASSVANKLLF. DNA of the CDR3: TGTGCCAGCAGCGTTGCTAACAAGTTACTCTTT.

With regard to this clonotype: Relative to the germline gene, one junction end is altered; a read error may explain this. The chain has TRBV6-1 and TRBJ1-1, with 10 positions matching TRBD1. The V gene's germline CDR1 is MNHNS and CDR2 SASEGT. CDR3 length: 17 residues. The CDR3 loop reads CASREWGTGASNTEAFF. CDR3 in DNA: TGTGCCAGCCGTGAATGGGGGACAGGGGCCTCGAACACTGAAGCTTTCTTT.

The V gene is TRBV7-9, the J gene TRBJ2-1; 10 bases agree with TRBD2. Unmatched junction bases numbered 3, after V lost 1 base and J lost 3 bases. The CDR3 is made up of 16 amino acids. Germline CDR1 reads SEHNR; CDR2 reads FQNEAQ (reference sequence). CDR3 nucleotide sequence: TGTGCCAGCAGCTTAGTTACTAGCGGGATCTACAATGAGCAGTTCTTC. It codes for CASSLVTSGIYNEQFF. The full variable domain, in which reference TRBV7-9 and TRBJ2-1 provide the parts outside the CDR3, is DTGVSQNPRHKITKRGQNVTFRCDPISEHNRLYWYRQTLGQGPEFLTYFQNEAQLEKSRLLSDRFSAERPKGSFSTLEIQRTEQGDSAMYLCASSLVTSGIYNEQFFGPGTRLTVL.

This chain joins TRBV27 and TRBJ1-4, with TRBD1 matching 7 bases. CDR1 MNHEY and CDR2 SMNVEV come from the germline V gene (reference sequence). V trimming: 4 bases; J trimming: 3 bases; junction bases outside the gene matches: 5. The CDR3 consists of 15 residues. The CDR3 bases are TGTGCCAGCAGTTACACCACAGGGGCTAATGAAAAACTGTTTTTT. This encodes CASSYTTGANEKLFF.

V and J are TRBV27 and TRBJ1-2, with no clear D. This CDR3 has 13 amino acids. The V gene's germline CDR1 is MNHEY and CDR2 SMNVEV (reference sequence). Trimming stripped 0 bases from V and 8 bases from J, with 10 bases between. The DNA of the CDR3 is TGTGCCAGCAGTTTATCCGTCGGTGTGGGCTACACCTTC. Encoded protein: CASSLSVGVGYTF.

This clonotype was seen more than once but under ten times. The rearrangement joins TRBV7-9 to TRBJ2-5, with D perhaps TRBD1 (5 bases). The CDR3 extends over 13 amino acids. Trimming left V 6 bases short and J 5 bases short, with 13 bases between. From germline, CDR1 is SEHNR and CDR2 FQNEAQ (reference sequence). The CDR3: CASRVRVGETQYF. The CDR3 coding sequence is TGTGCCAGCAGGGTCAGGGTTGGGGAGACCCAGTACTTC.

This sequence joins TRBV12-3 or TRBV12-4 and TRBJ2-6, with 11 bases matching TRBD1. This CDR3 comprises 20 residues. V shed 6 bases, J shed 3 bases, and the junction held 16 bases outside the gene matches. The DNA of the CDR3 is TGTGCCAGCAGGCCGCCCGGCCAGGACAGGGGGCGCGGTGGGGCCAACGTCCTGACTTTC. Its translation is CASRPPGQDRGRGGANVLTF.

There are a few counts of this clonotype. The chain couples TRBV18 to TRBJ1-4, with D maybe TRBD1 (5 bases). The V end lost 6 bases, the J end lost 0 bases, and 23 bases lay between the germline ends. Germline V gene lookup returns CDR1 KGHSH and CDR2 LQKENI. CDR3 length: 19 residues. CDR3 protein: CASSLSRGEGRTTNEKLFF. DNA of the CDR3: TGTGCCAGCTCCCTATCTAGGGGAGAGGGACGCACAACTAATGAAAAACTGTTTTTT. The full variable domain, completed using reference TRBV18 and TRBJ1-4, is NAGVMQNPRHLVRRRGQEARLRCSPMKGHSHVYWYRQLPEEGLKFMVYLQKENIIDESGMPKERFSAEFPKEGPSILRIQQVVRGDSAAYFCASSLSRGEGRTTNEKLFFGSGTQLSVL.

In regard to this clonotype: At one end, the junction sequence differs from germline, possibly due to a read error. The chain is built from TRBV6-6 and TRBJ2-5; the match to TRBD1 covers 7 bases. There are 14 residues in the CDR3. The germline gives CDR1 MNHNY, CDR2 SVGAGI (reference sequence). The CDR3, as DNA: TGTACCAGCAGTACGTCAGGGGGATCCGAGACCCAGTACTTC. It codes for CTSSTSGGSETQYF.

In its sample, this clonotype was seen a few times. This chain uses TRBV14 with TRBJ1-1, with a tentative D call TRBD1 (6 bases). Per germline, CDR1 SGHDN and CDR2 FVKESK. The CDR3 length is 15 residues. V gave up 3 bases and J gave up 1 base, with 12 bases separating them. The CDR3 protein is CASSQDKDRNTEAFF. CDR3 nucleotide sequence: TGTGCCAGCAGCCAGGACAAGGACAGGAACACTGAAGCTTTCTTT.

This chain joins TRBV12-3 or TRBV12-4 and TRBJ2-1; D possibly corresponds to TRBD1 (6 bases). The CDR3 runs 15 residues. Deletions cut 6 bases from V and 1 base from J, with 13 bases between. The CDR3 protein is CASRTGTNSYNEQFF. The CDR3 DNA is TGTGCCAGCAGGACCGGGACAAATTCCTACAATGAGCAGTTCTTC.

At least ten counts were recorded for this clonotype. The chain has TRBV7-6 and TRBJ1-1; TRBD1 might be the D (5 bases). Per germline, CDR1 SGHVS and CDR2 FNYEAQ. CDR3 size: 15 residues. Between the trimmed V and J ends, which lost 4 bases and 5 bases, there was a span of 17 bases. The CDR3 sequence: CASSWGTLGRTEAFF. CDR3 nucleotides: TGTGCCAGCAGCTGGGGCACTTTGGGCCGGACTGAAGCTTTCTTT. Looking up the rest from reference TRBV7-6 and TRBJ1-1 gives the full variable domain: GAGVSQSPRYKVTKRGQDVALRCDPISGHVSLYWYRQALGQGPEFLTYFNYEAQQDKSGLPNDRFSAERPEGSISTLTIQRTEQRDSAMYRCASSWGTLGRTEAFFGQGTRLTVV.

This clonotype was seen only a few times. The J gene is TRBJ1-1, the V gene TRBV6-1; D remains unclear. CDR3 length equals 14 residues. Trimming cost V 7 bases and J 5 bases, with 17 bases left between them. Germline values: CDR1 MNHNS, CDR2 SASEGT. Here the CDR3 DNA reads TGTGCCAGCAACGTCCGGGGAGGGAGTACTGAAGCTTTCTTT. Translating it yields CASNVRGGSTEAFF.

The J gene is TRBJ1-1, the V gene TRBV20-1, with TRBD1 identical over 7 bases. This CDR3 has 15 amino acids. Germline loops: CDR1 DFQATT, CDR2 SNEGSKA (reference sequence). The V gene end was trimmed by 2 bases and the J gene end by 4 bases; junction bases not matched to a gene: 10. The DNA of the CDR3 is TGCAGTGCTAGAAAAAGGGGGCCGTTTGGCACTGAAGCTTTCTTT. Translation gives CSARKRGPFGTEAFF.

The chain uses TRBV15 and TRBJ1-6; D is ambiguous. CDR3 size: 14 residues. Germline assignment: CDR1 LNHNV and CDR2 YYDKDF (reference sequence). Deletions cut 5 bases from V and 0 bases from J, with 5 bases between. The CDR3 sequence is CATSGSSYNSPLHF. DNA for the CDR3: TGTGCCACCAGCGGCAGCTCCTATAATTCACCCCTCCACTTT.

The chain uses TRBV25-1 and TRBJ2-2; weak D call: TRBD2 (6 bases). Germline-derived CDR1 and CDR2 are MGHDK and SYGVNS. V lost 0 bases, J lost 6 bases, and 11 bases lay in between. The CDR3 covers 15 residues. CDR3 residues: CASSEYGGVPGELFF. The CDR3 bases are TGTGCCAGCAGTGAATATGGAGGGGTACCCGGGGAGCTGTTTTTT.

The chain employs TRBV20-1 and TRBJ1-2; tentative D call: TRBD1 (5 bases). Germline loops: CDR1 DFQATT, CDR2 SNEGSKA (reference sequence). The V end lost 6 bases, the J end lost 8 bases, and 10 bases lay between the germline ends. The CDR3 totals 10 residues. CDR3 residues: CSAGTGGYTF. CDR3 coding DNA: TGCAGTGCGGGTACAGGAGGCTACACCTTC.

The chain uses TRBV5-4 and TRBJ1-5; D gene ambiguous. In germline, CDR1 is SGHNT, CDR2 YYREEE (reference sequence). V was pared by 1 base and J by 6 bases, with 8 bases between. This CDR3 spans 13 amino acids. The CDR3 loop is CASSLKVGQPQHF. Here the CDR3 DNA reads TGTGCCAGCAGCTTGAAGGTTGGTCAGCCCCAGCATTTT. Combining the CDR3 with reference TRBV5-4 and TRBJ1-5 gives the whole variable domain ETGVTQSPTHLIKTRGQQVTLRCSSQSGHNTVSWYQQALGQGPQFIFQYYREEENGRGNFPPRFSGLQFPNYSSELNVNALELDDSALYLCASSLKVGQPQHFGDGTRLSIL.

CDR3 DNA: TGTGCCAGTAGTTCGGATGACAGAAACCCTAGGCATCAGCCCCAGCATTTT. As protein: CASSSDDRNPRHQPQHF. The gene calls are TRBV19 and TRBJ1-5; a possible D gene is TRBD1 (5 bases). This CDR3 is built from 17 residues. Germline CDR1 LNHDA, CDR2 SQIVND (reference sequence). V lost 5 bases to trimming and J lost 5 bases, with 22 bases between them. Together with reference TRBV19 and TRBJ1-5, the CDR3 gives the full variable domain: DGGITQSPKYLFRKEGQNVTLSCEQNLNHDAMYWYRQDPGQGLRLIYYSQIVNDFQKGDIAEGYSVSREKKESFPLTVTSAQKNPTAFYLCASSSDDRNPRHQPQHFGDGTRLSIL.

The rearrangement uses TRBV6-1 and TRBJ2-1, with D possibly matching TRBD1 (6 bases). The CDR3 is 15 amino acids. Germline V gene data show CDR1 as MNHNS and CDR2 as SASEGT. Trimming removed 4 bases from V and 3 bases from J, with 13 bases in between. Here the CDR3 reads CASSATGSDYNEQFF. The CDR3 DNA is TGTGCCAGCAGTGCAACAGGGTCCGACTACAATGAGCAGTTCTTC.

The rearrangement links TRBV9 to TRBJ1-3; perhaps TRBD1 as D (6 bases). The V gene lost 0 bases and the J gene lost 0 bases, with 10 bases spanning the gap. The CDR3 sequence is 16 residues long. The germline CDR1 and CDR2 sequences are SGDLS and YYNGEE. The CDR3 spells CASSVGGAPSGNTIYF. Written as DNA, the CDR3 is TGTGCCAGCAGCGTAGGGGGGGCCCCCTCTGGAAACACCATATATTTT.

In this sample, this clonotype turned up a few times. This chain connects TRBV28 to TRBJ2-1, with 9 bases aligning to TRBD2. The CDR3 length is 16 residues. Germline V lookup: CDR1 MDHEN, CDR2 SYDVKM. V trimming: 3 bases; J trimming: 0 bases; junction bases outside the gene matches: 3. The DNA for the CDR3 is TGTGCCAGCAGTTTCATAGCGGGGGTCTCCTACAATGAGCAGTTCTTC. Protein: CASSFIAGVSYNEQFF.

This clonotype appeared a few times. The CDR3 reads CASRRYLRDREYNEQFF. The CDR3 DNA reads TGTGCCAGCAGACGATATCTCCGGGACAGGGAGTACAATGAGCAGTTCTTC. This chain links TRBV6-5 with TRBJ2-1; the match to TRBD1 covers 9 bases. The CDR3 runs to 17 residues. Unmatched junction bases numbered 13, after V lost 6 bases and J lost 4 bases. Germline V gives CDR1 MNHEY, CDR2 SVGAGI.

This clonotype was observed a few times. V and J are TRBV7-9 and TRBJ2-6, with 12 bases that match TRBD1. From germline, CDR1 is SEHNR and CDR2 FQNEAQ (reference sequence). With V trimmed by 4 bases and J by 1 base, 2 bases remained unmatched. The CDR3 spans 17 residues. DNA of the CDR3: TGTGCCAGCAGCTGGGACAGGGGGCTGTCTGGGGCCAACGTCCTGACTTTC. This sequence encodes CASSWDRGLSGANVLTF. The variable domain in full, with the rest retrieved from reference TRBV7-9 and TRBJ2-6, is DTGVSQNPRHKITKRGQNVTFRCDPISEHNRLYWYRQTLGQGPEFLTYFQNEAQLEKSRLLSDRFSAERPKGSFSTLEIQRTEQGDSAMYLCASSWDRGLSGANVLTFGAGSRLTVL.

This clonotype was observed a handful of times. This rearrangement joins TRBV20-1 to TRBJ2-3, with 8 bases lining up with TRBD1. The CDR3 is 19 residues long. From germline, CDR1 is DFQATT and CDR2 SNEGSKA (reference sequence). After removal of 1 base from V and 0 bases from J, the junction contained 15 bases not matched to a gene. CDR3: CSARAYRDRNSPSTDTQYF. The CDR3 DNA is TGCAGTGCTAGAGCATACCGGGACAGGAACAGTCCTAGCACAGATACGCAGTATTTT.